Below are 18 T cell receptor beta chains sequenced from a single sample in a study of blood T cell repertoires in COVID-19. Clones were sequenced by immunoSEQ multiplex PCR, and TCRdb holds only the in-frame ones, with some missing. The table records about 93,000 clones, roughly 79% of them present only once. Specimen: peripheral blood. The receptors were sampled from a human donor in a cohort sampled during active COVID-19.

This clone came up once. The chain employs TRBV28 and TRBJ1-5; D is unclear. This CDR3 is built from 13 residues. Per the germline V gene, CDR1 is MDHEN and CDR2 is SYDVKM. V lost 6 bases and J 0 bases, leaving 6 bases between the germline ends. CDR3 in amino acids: CASSLDSNQPQHF. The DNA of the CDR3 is TGTGCCAGCAGCCTAGATAGCAATCAGCCCCAGCATTTT.

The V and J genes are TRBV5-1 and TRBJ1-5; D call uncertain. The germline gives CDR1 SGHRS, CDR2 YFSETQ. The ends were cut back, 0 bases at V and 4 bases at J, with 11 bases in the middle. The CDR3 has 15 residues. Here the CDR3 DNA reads TGCGCCAGCAGCTTGGGCGGTAGTGGGAATCAGCCCCAGCATTTT. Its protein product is CASSLGGSGNQPQHF.

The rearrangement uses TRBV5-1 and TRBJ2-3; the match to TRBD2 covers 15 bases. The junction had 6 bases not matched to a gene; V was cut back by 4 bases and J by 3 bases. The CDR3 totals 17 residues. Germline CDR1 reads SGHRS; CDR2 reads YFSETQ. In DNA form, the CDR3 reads TGCGCCAGCAGCGAGGGACTAGCGGGAGGAAGAACAGATACGCAGTATTTT. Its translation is CASSEGLAGGRTDTQYF.

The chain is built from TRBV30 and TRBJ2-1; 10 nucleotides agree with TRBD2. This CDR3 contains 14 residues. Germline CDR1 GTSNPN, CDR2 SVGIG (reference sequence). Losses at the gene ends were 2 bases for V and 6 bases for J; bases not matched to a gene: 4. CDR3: CAWSSSGGANEQFF. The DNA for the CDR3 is TGTGCCTGGAGTTCAAGCGGGGGGGCCAATGAGCAGTTCTTC.

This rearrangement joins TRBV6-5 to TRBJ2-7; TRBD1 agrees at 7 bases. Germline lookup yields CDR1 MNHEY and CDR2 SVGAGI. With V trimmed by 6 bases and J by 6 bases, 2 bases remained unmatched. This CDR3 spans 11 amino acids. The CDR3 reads CASSTGAEQYF. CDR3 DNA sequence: TGTGCCAGCAGCACAGGGGCCGAGCAGTACTTC.

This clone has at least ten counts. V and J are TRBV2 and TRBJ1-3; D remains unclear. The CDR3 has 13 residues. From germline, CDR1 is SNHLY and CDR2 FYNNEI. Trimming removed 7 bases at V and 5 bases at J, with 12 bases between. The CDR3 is CASNSERRNTIYF. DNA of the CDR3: TGTGCCAGCAATTCCGAGAGGAGAAACACCATATATTTT.

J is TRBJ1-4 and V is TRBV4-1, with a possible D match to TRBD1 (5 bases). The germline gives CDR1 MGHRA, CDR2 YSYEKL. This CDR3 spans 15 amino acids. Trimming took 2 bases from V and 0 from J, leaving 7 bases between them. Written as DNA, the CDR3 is TGCGCCAGCAGCCAACGGACACCAACTAATGAAAAACTGTTTTTT. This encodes CASSQRTPTNEKLFF.

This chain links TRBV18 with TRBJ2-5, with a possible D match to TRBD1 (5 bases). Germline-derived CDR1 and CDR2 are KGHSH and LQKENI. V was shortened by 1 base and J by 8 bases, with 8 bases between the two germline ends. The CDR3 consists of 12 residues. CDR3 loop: CASSPLQGTQYF. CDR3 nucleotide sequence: TGTGCCAGCTCACCACTCCAGGGCACCCAGTACTTC.

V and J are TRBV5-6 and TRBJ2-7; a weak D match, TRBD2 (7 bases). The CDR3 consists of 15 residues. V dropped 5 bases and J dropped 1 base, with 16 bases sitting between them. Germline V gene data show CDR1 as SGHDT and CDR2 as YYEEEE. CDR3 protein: CASRLQGGGSYEQYF. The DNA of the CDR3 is TGTGCCAGCAGACTACAGGGAGGGGGTTCCTACGAGCAGTACTTC.

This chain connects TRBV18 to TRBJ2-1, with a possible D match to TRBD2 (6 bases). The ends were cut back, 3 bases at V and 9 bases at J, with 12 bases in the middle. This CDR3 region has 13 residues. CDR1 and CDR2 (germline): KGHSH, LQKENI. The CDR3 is CASSPVSGVEQFF. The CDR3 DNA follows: TGTGCCAGCTCACCGGTGTCGGGGGTTGAGCAGTTCTTC. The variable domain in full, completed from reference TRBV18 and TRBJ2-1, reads NAGVMQNPRHLVRRRGQEARLRCSPMKGHSHVYWYRQLPEEGLKFMVYLQKENIIDESGMPKERFSAEFPKEGPSILRIQQVVRGDSAAYFCASSPVSGVEQFFGPGTRLTVL.

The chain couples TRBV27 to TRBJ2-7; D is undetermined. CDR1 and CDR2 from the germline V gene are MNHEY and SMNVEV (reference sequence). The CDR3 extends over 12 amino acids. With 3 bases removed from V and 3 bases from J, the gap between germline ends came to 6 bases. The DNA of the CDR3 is TGTGCCAGCAGTTTTAACAGCTACGAGCAGTACTTC. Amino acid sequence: CASSFNSYEQYF.

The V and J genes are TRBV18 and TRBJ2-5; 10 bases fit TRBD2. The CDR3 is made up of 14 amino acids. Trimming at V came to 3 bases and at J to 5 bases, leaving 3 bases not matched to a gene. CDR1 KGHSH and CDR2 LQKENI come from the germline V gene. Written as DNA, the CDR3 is TGTGCCAGCTCACCCTATAGCGGGAGGGAGACCCAGTACTTC. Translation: CASSPYSGRETQYF.

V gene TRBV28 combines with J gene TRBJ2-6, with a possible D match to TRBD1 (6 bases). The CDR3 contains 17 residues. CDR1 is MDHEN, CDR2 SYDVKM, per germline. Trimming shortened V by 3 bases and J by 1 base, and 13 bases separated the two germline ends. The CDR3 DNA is TGTGCCAGCAGTTTTCTACGAACAGGGTCTGGGGCCAACGTCCTGACTTTC. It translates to CASSFLRTGSGANVLTF.

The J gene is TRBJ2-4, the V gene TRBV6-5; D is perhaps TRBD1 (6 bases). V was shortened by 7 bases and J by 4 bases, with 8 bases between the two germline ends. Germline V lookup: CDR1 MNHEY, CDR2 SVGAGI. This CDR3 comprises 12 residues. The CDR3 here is CASTGQKNIQYF. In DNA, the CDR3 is TGTGCCAGCACAGGACAGAAAAACATTCAGTACTTC.

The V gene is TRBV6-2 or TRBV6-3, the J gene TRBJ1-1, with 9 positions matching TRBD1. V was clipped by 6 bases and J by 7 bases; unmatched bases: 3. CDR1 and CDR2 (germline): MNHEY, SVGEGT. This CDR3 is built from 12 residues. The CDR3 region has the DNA TGTGCCAGCAGCACGGGACAGGGTGAAGCTTTCTTT. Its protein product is CASSTGQGEAFF.

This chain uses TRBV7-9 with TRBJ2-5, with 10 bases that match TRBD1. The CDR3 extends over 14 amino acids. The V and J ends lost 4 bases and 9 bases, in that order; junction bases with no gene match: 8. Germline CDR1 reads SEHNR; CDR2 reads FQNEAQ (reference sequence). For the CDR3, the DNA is TGTGCCAGCAGCTCCCGGGACAGGGGACCTCCCCAGTACTTC. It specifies CASSSRDRGPPQYF. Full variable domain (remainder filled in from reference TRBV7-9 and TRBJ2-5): DTGVSQNPRHKITKRGQNVTFRCDPISEHNRLYWYRQTLGQGPEFLTYFQNEAQLEKSRLLSDRFSAERPKGSFSTLEIQRTEQGDSAMYLCASSSRDRGPPQYFGPGTRLLVL.

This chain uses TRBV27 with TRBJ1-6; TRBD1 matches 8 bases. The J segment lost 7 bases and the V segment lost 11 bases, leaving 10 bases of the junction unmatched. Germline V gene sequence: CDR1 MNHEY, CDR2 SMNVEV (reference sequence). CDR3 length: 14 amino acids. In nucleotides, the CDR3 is TGTGCCTCCTCAGGGGGCGCGGTGAATTCACCCCTCCACTTT. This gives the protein CASSGGAVNSPLHF.

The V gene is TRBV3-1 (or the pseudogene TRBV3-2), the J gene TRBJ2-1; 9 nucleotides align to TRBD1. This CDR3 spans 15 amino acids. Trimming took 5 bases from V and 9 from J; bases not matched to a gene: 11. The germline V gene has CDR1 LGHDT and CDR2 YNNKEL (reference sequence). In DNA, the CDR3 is TGTGCCAGCAGCTTGGACAGGGGTGGACAGGTTGAGCAGTTCTTC. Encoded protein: CASSLDRGGQVEQFF.